This T cell receptor (beta chain) comes out of a study of T cells after yellow fever vaccination. The 5'RACE template-switching step produced TCR cDNA and added a universal primer site and UMIs. TCRdb fed the 5' RACE reads into MiXCR, producing one record per CDR3 protein. The repertoire holds under 700,000 distinct CDR3 sequences, with around 16% as singletons. The CDR3 totals 13 residues. V gave up 5 bases and J gave up 7 bases, with 15 bases separating them. Germline CDR1 reads SEHNR; CDR2 reads FQNEAQ (reference sequence). The source was PBMCs, collected 5 days after the first yellow fever vaccination. V gene TRBV7-9 combines with J gene TRBJ2-7; the D gene could be TRBD1 or TRBD2 (5 bases each). The clonotype originates from a young man who received the YFV17D yellow fever vaccine. CDR3 in amino acids: CASSPMVGEEQYV. The CDR3 bases are TGTGCCAGCAGCCCAATGGTGGGGGAAGAGCAGTACGTC.